These 32 T cell receptor beta chains came from one sample sequenced in a study of blood T cell repertoires in COVID-19. Data came from immunoSEQ multiplex PCR; TCRdb stores just in-frame clones and leaves some out. The data hold 35,000 to 50,000 clones, with 82% observed a single time. What was sequenced was peripheral blood. The receptor source for this set is a woman in her seventies with acute or convalescent COVID-19.

The V gene is TRBV5-5, the J gene TRBJ2-2; the D is unclear. The CDR3 extends over 12 amino acids. Trimming took 4 bases from V and 2 from J, leaving 3 bases between them. Germline V gene lookup returns CDR1 SGHKS and CDR2 YYEKEE (reference sequence). CDR3 region: CASSQNTGELFF. Written as DNA, the CDR3 is TGTGCCAGCAGCCAAAACACCGGGGAGCTGTTTTTT.

This chain joins TRBV6-5 and TRBJ2-1; D remains ambiguous. Trimming took off 6 bases at V and 9 bases at J, with 9 bases between the two ends. Germline assignment: CDR1 MNHEY and CDR2 SVGAGI. The CDR3 contains 11 residues. The CDR3 bases are TGTGCCAGCAGACGACAAACTGAGCAGTTCTTC. Its translation: CASRRQTEQFF.

This chain links TRBV11-2 with TRBJ1-1; D ambiguous. The CDR3 is 14 residues long. Germline V gene data show CDR1 as SGHAT and CDR2 as FQNNGV. Between the trimmed V and J ends, which lost 1 base and 1 base, there was a span of 7 bases. The DNA for the CDR3 is TGTGCCAGCAGCTTAGTCGCAGGGAACACTGAAGCTTTCTTT. Translating it yields CASSLVAGNTEAFF.

This clone was seen a few times. The gene calls are TRBV6-6 and TRBJ2-7, with TRBD2 identical over 14 bases. The CDR3 totals 16 residues. The V and J ends lost 6 bases and 4 bases, in that order; junction bases with no gene match: 8. Germline CDR1 is MNHNY and CDR2 is SVGAGI (reference sequence). The CDR3 DNA sequence: TGTGCCAGCAGCCTCTCCGGGACTAGCGGGAGTTACGAGCAGTACTTC. This encodes CASSLSGTSGSYEQYF.

The chain combines TRBV4-1 with TRBJ1-4; D unclear. V gave up 0 bases and J gave up 7 bases, with 15 bases separating them. CDR1 and CDR2 (germline): MGHRA, YSYEKL. The CDR3 consists of 16 residues. For the CDR3, the DNA is TGCGCCAGCAGCCAAGATAACCGGGGTGGGATTGAAAAACTGTTTTTT. It translates to CASSQDNRGGIEKLFF.

V gene TRBV5-1 combines with J gene TRBJ1-5; no definite D call. The CDR3 extends over 16 amino acids. Trimming pared 0 bases from V and 7 bases from J, leaving 17 bases between. Germline V gives CDR1 SGHRS, CDR2 YFSETQ. This CDR3 reads CASSLAPSLPGQPQHF. The CDR3 nucleotides read TGCGCCAGCAGCTTGGCCCCATCTCTCCCCGGGCAGCCCCAGCATTTT.

This sequence joins TRBV28 and TRBJ1-4; possibly TRBD1 for D (6 bases). V lost 5 bases and J lost 8, with 18 bases in between. The CDR3 totals 15 residues. CDR1 is MDHEN, CDR2 SYDVKM, per germline. CDR3 DNA: TGTGCCAGCAGTGCGGTAACAGGGTTCGGCGAAAAACTGTTTTTT. As protein: CASSAVTGFGEKLFF. Drawing the rest from reference TRBV28 and TRBJ1-4, the complete variable domain is DVKVTQSSRYLVKRTGEKVFLECVQDMDHENMFWYRQDPGLGLRLIYFSYDVKMKEKGDIPEGYSVSREKKERFSLILESASTNQTSMYLCASSAVTGFGEKLFFGSGTQLSVL.

The V gene is TRBV13, the J gene TRBJ2-4; 7 bases match TRBD1. Per the germline V gene, CDR1 is PRHDT and CDR2 is FYEKMQ (reference sequence). The length of the CDR3 is 14 residues. V dropped 2 bases and J dropped 6; count of bases not matched to a gene: 4. The CDR3, as DNA: TGTGCCAGCAGCTTAAGGACAGGCTCAAACATTCAGTACTTC. This encodes CASSLRTGSNIQYF. The full variable domain, completed using reference TRBV13 and TRBJ2-4, is AAGVIQSPRHLIKEKRETATLKCYPIPRHDTVYWYQQGPGQDPQFLISFYEKMQSDKGSIPDRFSAQQFSDYHSELNMSSLELGDSALYFCASSLRTGSNIQYFGAGTRLSVL.

This chain uses TRBV27 with TRBJ2-3; 8 bases line up with TRBD1. Germline CDR1 and CDR2: MNHEY and SMNVEV (reference sequence). This CDR3 spans 16 amino acids. Trimming cost V 5 bases and J 1 base; bases outside gene matches: 8. The CDR3 reads CASSPSDRGGTDTQYF. The CDR3 DNA sequence: TGTGCCAGCAGTCCATCCGACAGGGGTGGCACAGATACGCAGTATTTT.

This chain links TRBV7-3 with TRBJ2-2, with D perhaps TRBD2 (5 bases). Trimming cost V 5 bases and J 8 bases, with 6 bases left between them. The CDR3 has 11 residues. Germline V gives CDR1 SGHTA, CDR2 FQGTGA. The CDR3, as DNA: TGTGCCAGCAGCCGAGGGGGGGAGCTGTTTTTT. Residues: CASSRGGELFF.

The chain couples TRBV6-2 or TRBV6-3 to TRBJ2-5; maybe TRBD2 (7 bases). The CDR3 has 15 amino acids. The V and J ends lost 2 bases and 7 bases respectively, with 17 bases between them. The germline gives CDR1 MNHEY, CDR2 SVGEGT. The CDR3 region has the DNA TGTGCCAGCAGTTACCTGACTGGGGAGGGGGGGACCCAGTACTTC. This codes for CASSYLTGEGGTQYF.

In this sample, this clone turned up a few times. This chain links TRBV19 with TRBJ1-2; 8 bases map to TRBD1. The germline gives CDR1 LNHDA, CDR2 SQIVND (reference sequence). Trimming cost V 3 bases and J 8 bases; bases outside gene matches: 14. The CDR3 is 16 amino acids. The CDR3 sequence: CASSIADSDRAGGYTF. DNA of the CDR3: TGTGCCAGTAGTATCGCGGATTCGGACAGGGCAGGAGGCTACACCTTC.

The genes are TRBV7-3 and TRBJ2-7; 11 nucleotides align to TRBD1. There are 15 residues in the CDR3. Trimming at V came to 5 bases and at J to 4 bases, leaving 7 bases not matched to a gene. Germline CDR1 SGHTA, CDR2 FQGTGA. DNA for the CDR3: TGTGCCAGCAGCCTTCTTGGGACAGGGGGTTACGAGCAGTACTTC. It translates to CASSLLGTGGYEQYF.

The gene calls are TRBV2 and TRBJ2-7; 7 bases match TRBD1. Germline CDR1 reads SNHLY; CDR2 reads FYNNEI. V shed 4 bases, J shed 3 bases, and the junction held 6 bases outside the gene matches. The CDR3 covers 14 residues. In DNA form, the CDR3 reads TGTGCCAGCAGTGTCGGGACAGAAGTCTACGAGCAGTACTTC. It specifies CASSVGTEVYEQYF.

V is TRBV9 and J is TRBJ2-3, with 8 bases that match TRBD2. The germline gives CDR1 SGDLS, CDR2 YYNGEE. The CDR3 sequence is 14 residues long. The V gene end was trimmed by 0 bases and the J gene end by 11 bases; junction bases not matched to a gene: 8. CDR3 loop: CASSVGSLRGEQYF. For the CDR3, the DNA is TGTGCCAGCAGCGTAGGATCATTGCGGGGGGAGCAGTATTTT.

This clone was found once. The chain combines TRBV6-5 with TRBJ1-2, with 9 bases identical to TRBD1. Germline values: CDR1 MNHEY, CDR2 SVGAGI. The CDR3 is 14 residues long. V lost 8 bases, J lost 0 bases, and 4 bases stayed unmatched. CDR3 sequence (DNA): TGTGCCAGCGAGAGACAGGGGGCTAACTATGGCTACACCTTC. Its translation is CASERQGANYGYTF.

J is TRBJ2-1 and V is TRBV5-1; D perhaps matches TRBD1 (5 bases). Germline V CDR1 and CDR2: SGHRS, YFSETQ. The V end was cut by 4 bases, the J end by 8 bases, with 22 bases between. CDR3 length equals 16 residues. CDR3 sequence (DNA): TGCGCCAGCAGCCACCGCGAGCTAGGGGCCTTGGATGAGCAGTTCTTC. It encodes CASSHRELGALDEQFF.

For the CDR3, the DNA is TGTGCCAGCAGCTTGGAAAGCGGGAGAACGACAGATACGCAGTATTTT. Protein product: CASSLESGRTTDTQYF. The chain has TRBV11-3 and TRBJ2-3; 8 nucleotides line up with TRBD2. CDR3 length: 16 residues. Germline-derived CDR1 and CDR2 are SGHNT and YENEEA. V trimming: 3 bases; J trimming: 3 bases; junction bases outside the gene matches: 8.

V and J are TRBV9 and TRBJ2-1, with 9 bases fitting TRBD2. The germline V gene encodes CDR1 SGDLS and CDR2 YYNGEE. The CDR3 length is 19 residues. V dropped 1 base and J dropped 4; count of bases not matched to a gene: 15. CDR3 in DNA: TGTGCCAGCAGCGTATCCCTGCCCCTTCTAGCGGGAACGTACAATGAGCAGTTCTTC. It yields the protein CASSVSLPLLAGTYNEQFF.

This chain joins TRBV6-5 and TRBJ1-3, with 9 nucleotides matching TRBD1. Germline loops: CDR1 MNHEY, CDR2 SVGAGI. V dropped 6 bases and J dropped 4; count of bases not matched to a gene: 1. The CDR3 is 13 amino acids. CDR3 residues: CASRGTGGNTIYF. DNA for the CDR3: TGTGCCAGCAGAGGGACAGGGGGAAACACCATATATTTT.

This clone was counted between two and nine times. The chain combines TRBV27 with TRBJ1-1, with D perhaps matching TRBD1 (5 bases). Trimming removed 4 bases at V and 11 bases at J, with 14 bases between. In germline, CDR1 is MNHEY, CDR2 SMNVEV (reference sequence). The CDR3 length is 12 residues. The CDR3 coding sequence is TGTGCCAGCAGTTCCCTGGGGCTCCCGGCTTTCTTT. This translates into CASSSLGLPAFF.

The chain combines TRBV12-3 or TRBV12-4 with TRBJ2-3, with D unclear. Trimming pared 5 bases from V and 8 bases from J, leaving 14 bases between. This CDR3 comprises 13 residues. The CDR3 DNA follows: TGTGCCAGCAGTAACCCGCTGCCGGGTACGCAGTATTTT. The encoded protein is CASSNPLPGTQYF.

The chain employs TRBV27 and TRBJ2-2; unclear D gene. The CDR3 has 15 residues. Trimming removed 5 bases at V and 4 bases at J, with 14 bases between. Germline V gives CDR1 MNHEY, CDR2 SMNVEV (reference sequence). The CDR3 region is CASSPTQAATGELFF. The CDR3 nucleotides are TGTGCCAGCAGTCCCACTCAGGCTGCCACCGGGGAGCTGTTTTTT.

The chain joins TRBV6-1 to TRBJ1-6; D ambiguous. V was cut by 3 bases and J by 3 bases, with 9 bases left in between. The CDR3 is 15 amino acids. Germline V gene data show CDR1 as MNHNS and CDR2 as SASEGT. For the CDR3, the DNA is TGTGCCAGCAGTGAGAGGGTCGTCTATAATTCACCCCTCCACTTT. Its translation is CASSERVVYNSPLHF.

V usage is TRBV28 and J usage is TRBJ1-5; no reliable D call. The CDR3 consists of 14 residues. The V end was cut by 0 bases, the J end by 9 bases, with 12 bases between. Germline CDR1 is MDHEN and CDR2 is SYDVKM. Here the CDR3 reads CASSLWTGARPQHF. DNA of the CDR3: TGTGCCAGCAGTTTATGGACCGGCGCTAGGCCCCAGCATTTT. Together with reference TRBV28 and TRBJ1-5, the CDR3 gives the full variable domain: DVKVTQSSRYLVKRTGEKVFLECVQDMDHENMFWYRQDPGLGLRLIYFSYDVKMKEKGDIPEGYSVSREKKERFSLILESASTNQTSMYLCASSLWTGARPQHFGDGTRLSIL.

V is TRBV9 and J is TRBJ1-5, with D possibly matching TRBD1 (5 bases). Trimming shortened V by 3 bases and J by 3 bases, and 13 bases separated the two germline ends. The germline gives CDR1 SGDLS, CDR2 YYNGEE. The CDR3 covers 15 residues. The CDR3 DNA follows: TGTGCCAGCAGCGCTGGGGCAGCGAACAATCAGCCCCAGCATTTT. Translating it yields CASSAGAANNQPQHF.

This chain connects TRBV11-3 to TRBJ1-3; perhaps TRBD1 as D (6 bases). The CDR3 is 13 residues long. V was pared by 6 bases and J by 1 base, with 7 bases between. Germline V gives CDR1 SGHNT, CDR2 YENEEA. The CDR3 is CASSGTSGNTIYF. The CDR3 nucleotides read TGTGCCAGCAGTGGGACATCTGGAAACACCATATATTTT.

The V gene is TRBV5-4, the J gene TRBJ2-3, with 9 bases identical to TRBD1. This CDR3 contains 15 residues. After removal of 4 bases from V and 4 bases from J, the junction contained 7 bases not matched to a gene. Germline V CDR1 and CDR2: SGHNT, YYREEE (reference sequence). The CDR3 DNA is TGTGCCAGCAGCCTACAGGGGGCGTTGTCAGATACGCAGTATTTT. Translating it yields CASSLQGALSDTQYF.

V usage is TRBV9 and J usage is TRBJ2-2; no reliable D call. V was clipped by 4 bases and J by 6 bases, with 10 bases between them. The CDR3 is made up of 13 amino acids. Per the germline V gene, CDR1 is SGDLS and CDR2 is YYNGEE. The CDR3 loop reads CASSLIPSGELFF. The CDR3 nucleotides read TGTGCCAGCAGCCTTATTCCCTCCGGGGAGCTGTTTTTT.

This chain connects TRBV9 to TRBJ2-5, with D perhaps matching TRBD1 (7 bases). Trimming shortened V by 0 bases and J by 4 bases, and 16 bases separated the two germline ends. This CDR3 is built from 16 residues. The germline V gene has CDR1 SGDLS and CDR2 YYNGEE. CDR3 sequence reads: CASSVDVGQGGETQYF. CDR3 nucleotides: TGTGCCAGCAGCGTAGACGTAGGGCAGGGGGGAGAGACCCAGTACTTC.

The chain is built from TRBV7-2 and TRBJ2-5, with TRBD2 identical over 7 bases. CDR3 length equals 15 residues. The junction had 8 bases not matched to a gene; V was cut back by 2 bases and J by 5 bases. Germline loops: CDR1 SGHTA, CDR2 FQGNSA. The CDR3 here is CASSLIAGVRETQYF. The CDR3 DNA reads TGTGCCAGCAGCTTAATTGCGGGAGTTAGGGAGACCCAGTACTTC.

The chain has TRBV29-1 and TRBJ1-4; 8 nucleotides match TRBD1. Germline values: CDR1 SQVTM, CDR2 ANQGSEA. The V gene end was trimmed by 7 bases and the J gene end by 5 bases; junction bases not matched to a gene: 18. CDR3 size: 17 residues. As DNA, the CDR3 is TGCAGCGACATTTTAGGGACAGGCGAAGTCGGAAATGAAAAACTGTTTTTT. Its translation: CSDILGTGEVGNEKLFF.